This note documents a single TCR beta chain sequence. Its cognate antigen is unknown. The primer mix had 60 Vbeta and 13 Jbeta primers. Data came from immunoSEQ multiplex PCR; TCRdb stores just in-frame clones and leaves some out. The repertoire holds 210,000 or so clones, with 70% to 85% as singletons. This sample was taken from a study of cytomegalovirus exposure and HLA in healthy donors. Study-level findings and limits: Specificity for CMV antigens was confirmed in vitro for a few of the CMV-associated chains. For presence/absence analyses, sequencing depth was assumed to be roughly uniform across donors.

Everyone who donated was a healthy bone marrow donor. From germline, CDR1 is LGHNT and CDR2 FRNRAP. V lost 2 bases and J lost 4, with 11 bases in between. The CDR3 covers 14 residues. This clonotype was obtained from a woman aged 60-75 years in good health and CMV-seropositive. The chain recombines TRBV12-5 with TRBJ1-2; tentative D call: TRBD1 (6 bases). The specimen was PBMCs. CDR3 loop: CASGLLPGVYGYTF. CDR3 DNA sequence: TGTGCTAGTGGTTTGCTCCCAGGGGTCTATGGCTACACCTTC.